One T cell receptor (beta chain) is described in this entry. Antigen: not known. The sample is drawn from a study of shared clonotypes between healthy human individuals. Study-level information: Each donor's CD4 naive and CD4 memory cells filled three plates apiece, CD8 naive two, and CD8 memory one.

The germline gives CDR1 MGHRA, CDR2 YSYEKL. The CDR3 loop spans 14 amino acids. V was cut by 0 bases and J by 9 bases, with 12 bases left in between. Per the authors' pipeline: With immunoSEQ giving junction-only sequences and no quality scores, filtering differed. TCRdb's copy holds only in-frame clones and misses some; the assay was immunoSEQ multiplex PCR. D and trimming were read from the DNA, whereas the V and J calls and clone size are those reported in that table. The profile covers 1.4 million to 1.5 million clones, with around 95% appearing a single time and approximately 1.1% taken by the ten largest. Findings and limits, study-wide: Only a few donors were included, so the genetic and exposure-history diversity represented was limited. Some clonotypes were shared by all four sorted-subset donors, while others were not shared. The non-shared ones had lower generation probabilities than the shared ones.

This sequence joins TRBV4-1 and TRBJ2-1; D is unclear. Material for sequencing was naive CD4+ T cells sorted from blood. Subset here: CD45RA+ positively selected. The TCR was taken from a man aged 30 to 45 in good health. DNA of the CDR3: TGCGCCAGCAGCCAAGACCCCGGTTCGGCTGAGCAGTTCTTC. Translation: CASSQDPGSAEQFF.